The 22 T cell receptor beta chains listed next were all sequenced from one sample in a study of blood T cells in healthy people across ages. Primed by a sample-barcoded 5' primer and a J-beta primer mix, a second PCR proceeded for 7 to 11 cycles. TCRdb used MiXCR to reprocess the 5' RACE reads, holding one entry per CDR3 protein. This sample has approximately 800,000 distinct CDR3 sequences, with roughly 60% found just once. Specimen: blood. These receptors were taken from a man aged 25-45 years in good health.

The V gene is TRBV29-1, the J gene TRBJ1-1; 8 bases are shared with TRBD1. J gave up 5 bases and V 7 bases, and 12 bases lay outside the gene matches. CDR1 is SQVTM and CDR2 is ANQGSEA in the germline V gene. This CDR3 comprises 14 residues. The CDR3 sequence is CSASTGDFGTEAFF. The CDR3 nucleotides read TGCAGCGCTTCGACAGGGGACTTTGGTACTGAAGCTTTCTTT. The whole variable domain, remainder taken from reference TRBV29-1 and TRBJ1-1, is SAVISQKPSRDICQRGTSLTIQCQVDSQVTMMFWYRQQPGQSLTLIATANQGSEATYESGFVIDKFPISRPNLTFSTLTVSNMSPEDSSIYLCSASTGDFGTEAFFGQGTRLTVV.

This clonotype was picked up many times. Written as DNA, the CDR3 is TGCAGCGTTGCGGTAGCGGGAGTAGGGGAGCAGTACTTC. This sequence encodes CSVAVAGVGEQYF. The rearrangement uses TRBV29-1 and TRBJ2-7; 9 bases agree with TRBD2. J was trimmed by 7 bases and V by 4 bases; bases with no gene match: 8. This CDR3 has 13 residues. CDR1 is SQVTM and CDR2 is ANQGSEA in the germline V gene.

In this sample, this clonotype turned up a few times. The chain joins TRBV6-1 to TRBJ2-6, with D perhaps TRBD2 (5 bases). The V end was cut by 3 bases, the J end by 0 bases, with 12 bases between. The germline CDR1 and CDR2 sequences are MNHNS and SASEGT. The CDR3 length is 17 residues. CDR3 region: CASSDPGLPSGANVLTF. CDR3 sequence (DNA): TGTGCCAGCAGTGACCCGGGGTTACCCTCTGGGGCCAACGTCCTGACTTTC.

The rearrangement links TRBV2 to TRBJ1-2; 7 bases fit TRBD1. Per the germline V gene, CDR1 is SNHLY and CDR2 is FYNNEI. The CDR3 is made up of 12 amino acids. V shed 5 bases and J 8 bases; nucleotides not matched to a gene: 5. CDR3 in amino acids: CASSTTGAGYTF. The CDR3 bases are TGTGCCAGCAGTACAACAGGGGCAGGCTACACCTTC.

The V and J genes are TRBV5-1 and TRBJ1-1; 9 nucleotides align to TRBD1. This CDR3 is built from 13 residues. The junction had 3 bases not matched to a gene; V was cut back by 4 bases and J by 5 bases. The V gene's germline CDR1 is SGHRS and CDR2 YFSETQ. This CDR3 reads CASSETGGTEAFF. The CDR3 DNA reads TGCGCCAGCAGCGAGACAGGGGGAACTGAAGCTTTCTTT.

The rearrangement joins TRBV25-1 to TRBJ2-1; D is possibly TRBD1 (6 bases). Per germline, CDR1 MGHDK and CDR2 SYGVNS. The CDR3 consists of 16 residues. V dropped 4 bases and J dropped 8 bases, with 21 bases sitting between them. CDR3: CASSAHGYRADDEQFF. DNA of the CDR3: TGTGCCAGCAGTGCCCACGGGTACAGGGCGGACGATGAGCAGTTCTTC. Full variable domain (missing parts from reference TRBV25-1 and TRBJ2-1): EADIYQTPRYLVIGTGKKITLECSQTMGHDKMYWYQQDPGMELHLIHYSYGVNSTEKGDLSSESTVSRIRTEHFPLTLESARPSHTSQYLCASSAHGYRADDEQFFGPGTRLTVL.

This clonotype was found many times. J is TRBJ2-5 and V is TRBV20-1; TRBD1 matches 7 bases. V lost 8 bases to trimming and J lost 1 base; unmatched junction nucleotides: 4. The CDR3 consists of 12 residues. Per the germline V gene, CDR1 is DFQATT and CDR2 is SNEGSKA (reference sequence). The CDR3 sequence is CSTNRGQETQYF. CDR3 nucleotide sequence: TGCAGTACAAACAGGGGCCAAGAGACCCAGTACTTC.

This rearrangement joins TRBV4-2 to TRBJ2-7; either TRBD1 or TRBD2 may fit D (6 bases each). The CDR3 length is 16 residues. Germline V gene data show CDR1 as LGHNA and CDR2 as YNFKEQ. Trimming cost V 4 bases and J 4 bases, with 20 bases left between them. The CDR3 region has the DNA TGTGCCAGCAGCCCAGAGGCATCGGGGGCCGTTTACGAGCAGTACTTC. Its translation: CASSPEASGAVYEQYF.

This clonotype turned up a few times. The V and J genes are TRBV5-1 and TRBJ2-1; D might be TRBD2 (5 bases). The germline CDR1 and CDR2 sequences are SGHRS and YFSETQ. Trimming took off 2 bases at V and 0 bases at J, with 9 bases between the two ends. This CDR3 is 15 amino acids long. In DNA form, the CDR3 reads TGCGCCAGCAGCTTTTCCGGGGACTCCTACAATGAGCAGTTCTTC. This gives the protein CASSFSGDSYNEQFF.

This clonotype was observed a few times. This chain connects TRBV11-3 to TRBJ2-3; 9 nucleotides agree with TRBD2. The CDR3 spans 16 residues. V lost 1 base, J lost 5 bases, and 7 bases stayed unmatched. In germline, CDR1 is SGHNT, CDR2 YENEEA. DNA for the CDR3: TGTGCCAGCAGCTTAGGAGGCGGGGGGGCCGGAGATACGCAGTATTTT. This codes for CASSLGGGGAGDTQYF. Looking up the rest from reference TRBV11-3 and TRBJ2-3 gives the full variable domain: EAGVVQSPRYKIIEKKQPVAFWCNPISGHNTLYWYLQNLGQGPELLIRYENEEAVDDSQLPKDRFSAERLKGVDSTLKIQPAELGDSAVYLCASSLGGGGAGDTQYFGPGTRLTVL.

This chain joins TRBV7-9 and TRBJ2-7, with D perhaps being TRBD1 or TRBD2 (5 bases each). This CDR3 has 14 residues. CDR1 SEHNR and CDR2 FQNEAQ come from the germline V gene (reference sequence). V was clipped by 5 bases and J by 4 bases, with 15 bases between them. This chain's CDR3 is CASSPPRDPYEQYF. CDR3 nucleotides: TGTGCCAGCAGCCCTCCTAGGGACCCTTACGAGCAGTACTTC.

This clonotype was seen a single time. The V gene is TRBV27, the J gene TRBJ2-5, with D possibly being TRBD1 (5 bases). The J call may be wrong; the DNA end is better matched by TRBJ2-4. CDR1 MNHEY and CDR2 SMNVEV come from the germline V gene (reference sequence). CDR3 length: 15 residues. The CDR3 reads CASSFDRGGKNIQYF. In nucleotides, the CDR3 is TGTGCCAGCAGTTTCGATAGGGGCGGTAAAAACATTCAGTACTTC.

This clonotype was detected a few times. The V gene is TRBV12-3 or TRBV12-4, the J gene TRBJ2-3; D might be TRBD2 (5 bases). CDR3 length: 13 amino acids. Trimming removed 3 bases at V and 6 bases at J, with 10 bases between. This chain's CDR3 is CASSFSSGDTQYF. The CDR3 DNA follows: TGTGCCAGCAGTTTCAGTTCGGGGGATACGCAGTATTTT.

The rearrangement links TRBV21-1 to TRBJ2-5. TRBV21-1 is assigned pseudogene status. The CDR3 is 17 amino acids. This CDR3 is CASSRGRPTPNQETQYF. The CDR3 bases are TGTGCCAGCAGCAGAGGAAGGCCAACCCCAAACCAAGAGACCCAGTACTTC.

The chain employs TRBV6-6 and TRBJ1-5; tentatively, D is TRBD1 (5 bases). Germline values: CDR1 MNHNY, CDR2 SVGAGI (reference sequence). This CDR3 comprises 14 residues. Deletions cut 6 bases from V and 6 bases from J, with 15 bases between. CDR3 nucleotides: TGTGCCAGCAGCTCCTACGGGGGTGGTCAGCCCCAGCATTTT. This translates into CASSSYGGGQPQHF.

The gene calls are TRBV20-1 and TRBJ2-7, with a tentative D call TRBD2 (6 bases). Gene TRBJ2-5 matches the end of the DNA better, so the J call may be wrong. Germline V lookup: CDR1 DFQATT, CDR2 SNEGSKA (reference sequence). There are 13 residues in the CDR3. In DNA, the CDR3 is TGCAGTGCCACCACTGGGCGGGGAGAGACCCAGTACTTC. It codes for CSATTGRGETQYF.

For the CDR3, the DNA is TGTGCCAGCAGCCCACCGGGGGTATCCTACGAGCAGTACTTC. Translating gives CASSPPGVSYEQYF. This sequence joins TRBV3-1 and TRBJ2-7; weak D call: TRBD2 (6 bases). The CDR3 consists of 14 residues. Germline CDR1 is LGHDT and CDR2 is YNNKEL (reference sequence). Deletions cut 4 bases from V and 1 base from J, with 11 bases between.

J is TRBJ1-1 and V is TRBV5-1; D is undetermined. The CDR3 covers 17 residues. Between the trimmed V and J ends, which lost 2 bases and 0 bases, there was a span of 17 bases. Per germline, CDR1 SGHRS and CDR2 YFSETQ. CDR3 region: CASSFWGRQSVNTEAFF. In DNA form, the CDR3 reads TGCGCCAGCAGCTTCTGGGGTCGGCAATCCGTGAACACTGAAGCTTTCTTT.

The chain recombines TRBV27 with TRBJ1-5, with D uncertain. CDR1 is MNHEY, CDR2 SMNVEV, per germline (reference sequence). CDR3 length: 15 amino acids. The V end was cut by 0 bases, the J end by 0 bases, with 6 bases between. The CDR3 coding sequence is TGTGCCAGCAGTTTATCCCCTTATAGCAATCAGCCCCAGCATTTT. It specifies CASSLSPYSNQPQHF.

This clonotype has a handful of counts. The chain links TRBV28 to TRBJ2-5, with D possibly TRBD2 on 5 matching bases. The assigned J gene may be wrong: the sequence end matches TRBJ2-7 better. The germline V gene encodes CDR1 MDHEN and CDR2 SYDVKM. The CDR3 spans 12 residues. CDR3 coding DNA: TGTGCCAGCTGTAACGAGGGCTACGAGCAGTACTTC. It translates to CASCNEGYEQYF.

V is TRBV7-2 and J is TRBJ2-7, with 7 nucleotides matching TRBD2. This CDR3 comprises 15 residues. J gave up 4 bases and V 3 bases, and 9 bases lay outside the gene matches. CDR1 and CDR2 from the germline V gene are SGHTA and FQGNSA. CDR3 region: CASSFGPGEGYEQYF. CDR3 nucleotide sequence: TGTGCCAGCAGCTTCGGTCCCGGGGAGGGGTACGAGCAGTACTTC.

This chain links TRBV25-1 with TRBJ1-4; the D gene is possibly TRBD1 (6 bases). V was trimmed by 2 bases and J by 2 bases, leaving 9 bases between them. The germline V gene has CDR1 MGHDK and CDR2 SYGVNS. The CDR3 consists of 15 residues. CDR3 sequence: CASSETGNTNEKLFF. In DNA form, the CDR3 reads TGTGCCAGCAGTGAAACAGGGAATACTAATGAAAAACTGTTTTTT. Filled out from reference TRBV25-1 and TRBJ1-4, the complete variable domain reads EADIYQTPRYLVIGTGKKITLECSQTMGHDKMYWYQQDPGMELHLIHYSYGVNSTEKGDLSSESTVSRIRTEHFPLTLESARPSHTSQYLCASSETGNTNEKLFFGSGTQLSVL.